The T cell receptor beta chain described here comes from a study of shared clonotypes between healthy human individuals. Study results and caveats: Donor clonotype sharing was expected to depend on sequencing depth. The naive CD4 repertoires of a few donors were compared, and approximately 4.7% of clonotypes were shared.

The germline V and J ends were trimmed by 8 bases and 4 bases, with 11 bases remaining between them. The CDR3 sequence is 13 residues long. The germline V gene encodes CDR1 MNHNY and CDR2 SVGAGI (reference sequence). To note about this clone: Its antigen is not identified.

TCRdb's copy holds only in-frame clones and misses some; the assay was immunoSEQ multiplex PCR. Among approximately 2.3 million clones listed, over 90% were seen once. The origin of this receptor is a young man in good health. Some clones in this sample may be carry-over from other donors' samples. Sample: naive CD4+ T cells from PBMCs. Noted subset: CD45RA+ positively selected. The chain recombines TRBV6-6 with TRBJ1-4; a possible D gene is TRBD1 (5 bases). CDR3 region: CASGDVLNEKLFF. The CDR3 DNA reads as TGTGCCAGCGGGGACGTCCTTAATGAAAAACTGTTTTTT.